This TCR beta chain was sequenced in a study of T-cell reconstitution after alpha-beta-depleted transplantation in children. Molecular barcoding with unique molecular identifiers was used for the TCRbeta library. TCRdb independently ran MiXCR on the PCR reads; one entry per CDR3 protein. The repertoire holds a few hundred thousand distinct CDR3 sequences, with 5.5% to 7% as singletons. This clonotype was recorded at least ten times. Sequencing was performed on PBMCs, taken before TCRalphabeta/CD19-depleted stem cell transplant. The sequence came from a boy younger than 10 with acute lymphoblastic leukemia, due to receive a stem cell transplant.

The CDR3 loop is CASRGTSGIPQDYNEQFF. CDR3 bases: TGTGCCAGCAGGGGGACTAGCGGGATACCCCAGGACTACAATGAGCAGTTCTTC. This sequence joins TRBV28 and TRBJ2-1, with 13 bases that match TRBD2. V shed 6 bases, J shed 3 bases, and the junction held 11 bases outside the gene matches. The CDR3 extends over 18 amino acids. The germline V gene encodes CDR1 MDHEN and CDR2 SYDVKM.